What follows are 20 T cell receptor beta chains derived from one specimen sequenced in a study of beta chain features in type 1 diabetes. TCRB transcripts that were expressed got sequenced, as all of the isolated RNA had been reverse transcribed. Using immunoSEQ multiplex PCR, the repertoire was profiled, and TCRdb retains in-frame clones only, with some absent. Among 400,000 to 500,000 clones listed, approximately 15% were seen once. The sequenced sample consisted of naive CD4+ T cells from blood. The receptors originated from a man younger than 45 in good health.

The CDR3 DNA is TGCGCCAGCAGTGACGACTTCAATGAGCAGTTCTTC. Protein sequence: CASSDDFNEQFF. The rearrangement links TRBV10-2 to TRBJ2-1; D call uncertain. V lost 3 bases and J 6 bases, leaving 6 bases between the germline ends. Germline V gene data show CDR1 as WSHSY and CDR2 as SAAADI. This CDR3 has 12 residues.

V usage is TRBV7-9 and J usage is TRBJ2-7, with TRBD1 identical over 9 bases. The CDR3 covers 14 residues. Germline trimming cut 7 bases from V and 3 bases from J; bases unmatched to any gene: 7. From germline, CDR1 is SEHNR and CDR2 FQNEAQ (reference sequence). The CDR3 DNA sequence: TGTGCCAGCACGTATGGGACAGGGAGCTACGAGCAGTACTTC. As protein: CASTYGTGSYEQYF.

The chain carries TRBV11-3 and TRBJ2-1; D remains unclear. The CDR3 has 12 residues. Trimming pared 0 bases from V and 10 bases from J, leaving 7 bases between. CDR1 is SGHNT and CDR2 is YENEEA in the germline V gene. This CDR3 is CASSLDVGEQFF. DNA for the CDR3: TGTGCCAGCAGCTTAGATGTTGGGGAGCAGTTCTTC.

A few counts support this clone. The rearrangement uses TRBV7-2 and TRBJ2-4; tentative D call: TRBD2 (6 bases). In germline, CDR1 is SGHTA, CDR2 FQGNSA. Trimming removed 7 bases from V and 6 bases from J, with 16 bases in between. This CDR3 has 14 residues. The CDR3 DNA sequence: TGTGCCAGCACTCGGGGGTCGTCCGGAAACATTCAGTACTTC. It encodes CASTRGSSGNIQYF.

The chain joins TRBV4-3 to TRBJ2-5, with TRBD2 identical over 7 bases. V shed 1 base and J 4 bases; nucleotides not matched to a gene: 3. CDR1 and CDR2 from the germline V gene are LGHNA and YSLEER. The CDR3 runs to 14 residues. CDR3 DNA sequence: TGCGCCAGCAGCCAAGTTACGGGAGGAGAGACCCAGTACTTC. Protein sequence: CASSQVTGGETQYF.

The chain combines TRBV9 with TRBJ2-3; TRBD1 aligns across 7 bases. Germline trimming cut 3 bases from V and 3 bases from J; bases unmatched to any gene: 7. This CDR3 region has 15 residues. The germline V gene has CDR1 SGDLS and CDR2 YYNGEE. CDR3 in DNA: TGTGCCAGCAGCGAACGTGAGGGGGCAACAGATACGCAGTATTTT. This translates into CASSEREGATDTQYF.

The chain joins TRBV30 to TRBJ1-2; D unresolved. The length of the CDR3 is 14 residues. CDR1 and CDR2 (germline): GTSNPN, SVGIG (reference sequence). Between the trimmed V and J ends, which lost 0 bases and 7 bases, there was a span of 15 bases. CDR3 loop: CAWSVRTVSSGYTF. CDR3 DNA sequence: TGTGCCTGGAGTGTACGGACCGTTAGTTCTGGCTACACCTTC.

Only a few counts were recorded for this clone. The V call is TRBV5-1, the J call TRBJ2-5; perhaps TRBD1 as D (6 bases). Germline CDR1 and CDR2: SGHRS and YFSETQ. V was clipped by 0 bases and J by 13 bases, with 22 bases between them. The CDR3 is 15 residues long. CDR3 sequence reads: CASSLADGTTTAGYF. The CDR3 DNA reads as TGCGCCAGCAGCTTGGCTGATGGGACAACCACCGCAGGGTACTTC.

The chain joins TRBV7-6 to TRBJ2-4, with 9 bases identical to TRBD2. Germline CDR1 is SGHVS and CDR2 is FNYEAQ. Trimming took 2 bases from V and 3 from J; bases not matched to a gene: 14. The CDR3 is 19 residues long. The CDR3 DNA reads as TGTGCCAGCAGCTTAACCCTAGCGGGGCCACGTTGGAGCAAAAACATTCAGTACTTC. Amino acids: CASSLTLAGPRWSKNIQYF. The full variable domain, in which reference TRBV7-6 and TRBJ2-4 provide the parts outside the CDR3, is GAGVSQSPRYKVTKRGQDVALRCDPISGHVSLYWYRQALGQGPEFLTYFNYEAQQDKSGLPNDRFSAERPEGSISTLTIQRTEQRDSAMYRCASSLTLAGPRWSKNIQYFGAGTRLSVL.

This clone was seen only a few times. The gene calls are TRBV7-2 and TRBJ2-1, with 7 bases matching TRBD1. The V segment lost 4 bases and the J segment 5 bases; nucleotides outside the gene matches: 11. This CDR3 is 16 amino acids long. Per the germline V gene, CDR1 is SGHTA and CDR2 is FQGNSA. CDR3 DNA sequence: TGTGCCAGCAGCTCCGAAGTGGGACAGTACCACAATGAGCAGTTCTTC. It encodes CASSSEVGQYHNEQFF. Together with reference TRBV7-2 and TRBJ2-1, the CDR3 gives the full variable domain: GAGVSQSPSNKVTEKGKDVELRCDPISGHTALYWYRQSLGQGLEFLIYFQGNSAPDKSGLPSDRFSAERTGGSVSTLTIQRTQQEDSAVYLCASSSEVGQYHNEQFFGPGTRLTVL.

This clone appeared many times. Different DNA sequences within this sample yield the same CDR3. The chain carries TRBV7-9 and TRBJ2-5; D remains unclear. Germline V gene lookup returns CDR1 SEHNR and CDR2 FQNEAQ (reference sequence). V lost 5 bases to trimming and J lost 2 bases, with 3 bases between them. The CDR3 runs to 11 residues. The CDR3 here is CASSPQETQYF. The CDR3 DNA reads as TGTGCCAGCAGCCCGCAAGAGACCCAGTACTTC.

In its sample, this clone was seen a few times. J is TRBJ2-5 and V is TRBV27; 9 nucleotides agree with TRBD2. With V trimmed by 0 bases and J by 5 bases, 4 bases remained unmatched. Germline V gene data show CDR1 as MNHEY and CDR2 as SMNVEV (reference sequence). The CDR3 length is 15 residues. CDR3 sequence: CASSLSRLAGETQYF. CDR3 coding DNA: TGTGCCAGCAGTTTATCGAGGCTAGCGGGGGAGACCCAGTACTTC.

This clone has only a few counts. The V gene is TRBV2, the J gene TRBJ2-5; D uncertain. Germline CDR1 reads SNHLY; CDR2 reads FYNNEI. Trimming shortened V by 10 bases and J by 7 bases, and 19 bases separated the two germline ends. CDR3 length: 13 amino acids. In DNA, the CDR3 is TGTGCCACCCTATTTGAGGCTATTGGGACCCAGTACTTC. Protein sequence: CATLFEAIGTQYF.

This clone showed up just a few times. J is TRBJ2-5 and V is TRBV7-2; D might be TRBD1 (6 bases). CDR1 is SGHTA and CDR2 is FQGNSA in the germline V gene. Deletions cut 6 bases from V and 1 base from J, with 12 bases between. The CDR3 length is 14 residues. CDR3 residues: CASRRDTLQETQYF. CDR3 coding DNA: TGTGCCAGCAGAAGGGACACCCTCCAAGAGACCCAGTACTTC.

This clone has a handful of counts. This sequence joins TRBV5-4 and TRBJ2-1; TRBD1 might be the D (6 bases). Germline V gene data show CDR1 as SGHNT and CDR2 as YYREEE (reference sequence). V was cut by 3 bases and J by 9 bases, with 19 bases left in between. The CDR3 covers 15 residues. CDR3 amino acids: CASSSDRVGLGEQFF. The CDR3, as DNA: TGTGCCAGCAGCTCGGACAGAGTAGGCTTGGGTGAGCAGTTCTTC.

CDR3 bases: TGTGCCAGCAGCGGTAGCGGGGCAAGCTCCTACAATGAGCAGTTCTTC. Amino acids: CASSGSGASSYNEQFF. The J gene is TRBJ2-1, the V gene TRBV9; 8 bases agree with TRBD2. Germline V lookup: CDR1 SGDLS, CDR2 YYNGEE. This CDR3 has 16 amino acids. The J segment lost 0 bases and the V segment lost 3 bases, leaving 5 bases of the junction unmatched.

In DNA form, the CDR3 reads TGCGCCAGCAGCCAAGTCGCTAATGAGCAGTTCTTC. This encodes CASSQVANEQFF. The chain is built from TRBV4-1 and TRBJ2-1; D is undetermined. The germline V gene has CDR1 MGHRA and CDR2 YSYEKL. The CDR3 extends over 12 amino acids. V dropped 1 base and J dropped 7 bases, with 5 bases sitting between them.

As regards this clone: Distinct nucleotide sequences in the sample also encode this CDR3. The rearrangement joins TRBV18 to TRBJ2-5; D not resolved. CDR1 and CDR2 (germline): KGHSH, LQKENI. The CDR3 is 13 amino acids. V dropped 1 base and J dropped 5 bases, with 8 bases sitting between them. For the CDR3, the DNA is TGTGCCAGCTCACCACTGGGTGAGGAGACCCAGTACTTC. Translating it yields CASSPLGEETQYF.

The V and J genes are TRBV2 and TRBJ2-2; D not certain. The CDR3 has 13 residues. V was clipped by 2 bases and J by 7 bases, with 8 bases between them. Germline lookup yields CDR1 SNHLY and CDR2 FYNNEI. The CDR3 here is CASSESVGGELFF. CDR3 sequence (DNA): TGTGCCAGCAGTGAATCCGTGGGCGGGGAGCTGTTTTTT.

This clone was counted a few times. V gene TRBV30 combines with J gene TRBJ1-1, with 8 nucleotides matching TRBD1. This CDR3 is 20 amino acids long. Germline trimming cut 4 bases from V and 0 bases from J; bases unmatched to any gene: 22. CDR1 and CDR2 (germline): GTSNPN, SVGIG (reference sequence). The CDR3 region has the DNA TGTGCCTGGATCTCCGGGACAGGACTAATAAGGCTGACCATGAACACTGAAGCTTTCTTT. Protein: CAWISGTGLIRLTMNTEAFF.